This entry describes one TCR beta chain. Its antigen has not been determined. Per-base qualities were not stored, and no clone one base away is much larger. The donors were healthy, HIV-negative adults with no recently reported acute infections or vaccinations. Every donor was a Caucasian adult living in Nashville, Tennessee, USA. CD4+ T cells were enriched by magnetic negative selection, after which naive cells were positively selected on CD45RA and the negative fraction was taken as the memory subset. After blood collection by leukapheresis, PBMCs were isolated using Ficoll-Histopaque density gradient centrifugation and then cryopreserved in the vapor phase of liquid nitrogen. Analytical flow cytometry was used to check the purity and quantity of each magnetically sorted T cell population. Each sorted fraction had its genomic DNA isolated and then quantified by UV absorbance on a Nanodrop 2000c.

The data derive from a study of shared clonotypes between healthy human individuals (dated by TCRdb to the early 2020s). Background for the entire study: A couple of women and three men aged 18 to 49 years were included in the cohort. For each donor, CD4 naive and CD4 memory were each run on three plates, CD8 naive on two plates, and CD8 memory on one plate. Blood TCR repertoires of five healthy adults were deeply sequenced to estimate repertoire size and the extent of clonotype sharing between individuals. Leukapheresis yielded between about 0.94 and 10 billion PBMCs per donor. Libraries were prepared and TCR repertoires were sequenced by different laboratories using diverse techniques, in order to increase sequencing depth and limit assay-specific biases. The paper's findings and limits, for the study overall: Rarefaction of sorted-subset datasets indicated incomplete sequencing despite the large sequencing depth. Across four donors, approximately 5% of naive CD4, 3% to 4% of naive CD8, around 2.1% of memory CD4, and over 0.35% of memory CD8 clonotypes were shared. Naive subsets generally had larger estimated clonotype richness than memory subsets did. Sampling was restricted to blood, and TCR repertoires in tissues likely differ from the TCR repertoires found in blood. Based on pairwise subsampling, the degree of clonotype sharing among donors was expected to be affected by sequencing depth. Compared with non-shared clonotypes, the clonotypes found in all four sorted-subset donors had higher generation probabilities. The genetic and exposure-history diversity represented was limited by the small number of donors.

TCR CDR3 regions were amplified from genomic DNA by multiplex PCR using the deep immunoSEQ assay. Genomic DNA extracted from each cell subset was distributed evenly over all wells of several immunoSEQ 96-well plates, and each plate served as one replicate. For sorted subsets, each replicate PCR was loaded with roughly 200 ng genomic DNA, equivalent to 30,000 to 35,000 T cell genomes. The purified libraries were quantified using a Qubit 3.0 fluorometer, sized with a Bioanalyzer 2100, and then quantified again using the KAPA Library Quantification kit. A separate single-read 150-cycle Illumina NextSeq 550 flow cell was used to sequence each immunoSEQ 96-well plate. Per the original workflow: Because the immunoSEQ output included only junctional sequences and no quality scores, the filtering could not be the same as the filtering used for full-length reads. To assign V/J genes and CDR3, sequences were annotated against IMGT germline references using PyIR, a Python wrapper for IgBLAST v1.9. Reads were removed for weak V/J assignments (E-value above 1e-6), missing CDR3, stop codons, out-of-frame junctions, or ambiguous translated residues. V3J clonotypes were defined by identical inferred V gene, J gene, and CDR3 amino acid sequence. Percentage overlap between repertoires was calculated by dividing the number of shared unique clonotypes by the size of the smaller repertoire. Three approaches were used to assess repertoire richness: RTK rarefaction, the Chao1 estimator, and Recon v2.1 estimates of unobserved clonotypes. OLGA was used to compute generation probabilities for all TCRbeta clonotypes that the gDNA method yielded from a handful of donors. The source is immuneACCESS, and TCRdb retained only in-frame sequences with V and J called. Part of the clones is not carried over; for the studies checked, unresolved V genes explain less than half of this, and the remainder is unexplained. D and trimming were read from the DNA, whereas the V and J calls and clone size are those reported in that table. The sample has under 2,500,000 clones on record, almost 96% of them singletons. The ten largest clones add up to approximately 0.13% of the sample.

From cysteine to phenylalanine, the CDR3 is 14 amino acids long. Only the CDR3 DNA is retained, 42 bases long and in frame from the first base. The germline V gene (reference sequence) yields LNHDA for CDR1 and SQIVND for CDR2. The germline ends are 17 bases apart after V is trimmed by 4 bases and J by 8 bases. This TCR was sampled from a young man in good health. This chain is built from TRBV19 and TRBJ1-2; the D gene cannot be resolved reliably. The sample consisted of naive CD4+ T cells sorted from blood. Explained via the paper, the cell subset or site label denotes: CD45RA+ positively selected. The DNA sequence is TGTGCCAGTAGTACCCTGGTAGGGTTCGAAGGCTACACCTTC. This is translated as CASSTLVGFEGYTF.